This passage covers 2 T cell receptor beta chains from one sample sequenced in a study of blood T cell repertoires in COVID-19. This table comes from immunoSEQ multiplex PCR, and its TCRdb copy is limited to in-frame clones, with some not included. The sample includes about 35,000 clones, around 87% of them seen just once. What was sequenced was peripheral blood. All receptors come from a man at least 80 years old with active COVID-19.

The chain couples TRBV28 to TRBJ2-5; D is possibly TRBD2 (8 bases). Trimming took 9 bases from V and 2 from J, leaving 16 bases between them. Germline V gene sequence: CDR1 MDHEN, CDR2 SYDVKM. The CDR3 has 14 amino acids. The CDR3 nucleotides are TGTGCCAGTACACGGGGGGGACAGCAAGAGACCCAGTACTTC. Translation gives CASTRGGQQETQYF. Supplemented by reference TRBV28 and TRBJ2-5, the full variable domain reads DVKVTQSSRYLVKRTGEKVFLECVQDMDHENMFWYRQDPGLGLRLIYFSYDVKMKEKGDIPEGYSVSREKKERFSLILESASTNQTSMYLCASTRGGQQETQYFGPGTRLLVL.

The V and J genes are TRBV5-1 and TRBJ2-3; no reliable D call. V lost 1 base and J 1 base, leaving 4 bases between the germline ends. CDR3 length: 13 amino acids. Germline lookup yields CDR1 SGHRS and CDR2 YFSETQ. The CDR3: CASSLLGTDTQYF. CDR3 nucleotide sequence: TGCGCCAGCAGCTTGCTCGGCACAGATACGCAGTATTTT.